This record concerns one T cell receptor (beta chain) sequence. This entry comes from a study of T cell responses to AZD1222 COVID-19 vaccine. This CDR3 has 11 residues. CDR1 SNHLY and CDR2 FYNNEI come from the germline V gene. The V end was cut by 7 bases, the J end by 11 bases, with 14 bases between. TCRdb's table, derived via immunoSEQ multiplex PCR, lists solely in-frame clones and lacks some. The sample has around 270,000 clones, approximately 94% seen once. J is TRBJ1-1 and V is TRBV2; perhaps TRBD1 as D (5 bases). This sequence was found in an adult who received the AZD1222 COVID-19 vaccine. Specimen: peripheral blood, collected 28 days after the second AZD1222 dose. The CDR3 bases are TGTGCCAGCAATCCCGACAGCTCTGCTTTCTTT. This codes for CASNPDSSAFF. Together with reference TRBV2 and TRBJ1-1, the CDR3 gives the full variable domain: EPEVTQTPSHQVTQMGQEVILRCVPISNHLYFYWYRQILGQKVEFLVSFYNNEISEKSEIFDDQFSVERPDGSNFTLKIRSTKLEDSAMYFCASNPDSSAFFGQGTRLTVV.